The T cell receptor beta chain described here comes from a study of cytomegalovirus exposure and HLA in healthy donors. Study outcomes and limitations: In a later analysis, TCR beta V- and J-gene trimming showed a link to a missense DCLRE1C variant.

Use of 60 Vbeta and 13 Jbeta primers characterized the PCR. This table comes from immunoSEQ multiplex PCR, and its TCRdb copy is limited to in-frame clones, with some not included. Of fewer than 120,000 clones listed, 78% are singletons. Turning to this clone: Antigen unknown.

This CDR3 spans 15 amino acids. V was shortened by 6 bases and J by 0 bases, with 11 bases between the two germline ends. Germline lookup yields CDR1 KGHSH and CDR2 LQKENI. This chain links TRBV18 with TRBJ1-4; tentatively, D is TRBD1 (5 bases). The receptor comes from a woman aged 25-40 years in good health and CMV-seronegative. The sample consisted of PBMCs. The DNA for the CDR3 is TGTGCCAGCTCGTCCGACAGTGCAACTAATGAAAAACTGTTTTTT. Its translation is CASSSDSATNEKLFF.